This T cell receptor (beta chain) was profiled in a study of persistence of HIV-infected CD4 T cells. Germline-derived CDR1 and CDR2 are SGHTA and FQGNSA. Trimming cost V 5 bases and J 2 bases, with 12 bases left between them. The length of the CDR3 is 14 residues. Overlapping HIV-1 Gag 15-mer peptides at about 1 ug per peptide per mL were used. Responding CD4+ T cells were sorted by upregulation of both CD40 ligand and CD69. The libraries were made with immunoSEQ version 4 in survey mode. Assay used: immunoSEQ multiplex PCR; TCRdb lists only in-frame clones, some missing. The table records around 26,000 clones, 74% of them present only once. With regard to this clone: Its antigen is not known.

The rearrangement links TRBV7-2 to TRBJ2-5, with no clear D. Sequenced material: CD4+ T cells sorted from PBMCs after approximately 19-hour stimulation, taken from a patient who received antiretroviral therapy. This clonotype originated in an adult man with HIV who was CMV-seropositive. CDR3 region: CASSPSNRQETQYF. As DNA, the CDR3 is TGTGCCAGCAGCCCCTCGAACCGTCAAGAGACCCAGTACTTC. Supplemented by reference TRBV7-2 and TRBJ2-5, the full variable domain reads GAGVSQSPSNKVTEKGKDVELRCDPISGHTALYWYRQSLGQGLEFLIYFQGNSAPDKSGLPSDRFSAERTGGSVSTLTIQRTQQEDSAVYLCASSPSNRQETQYFGPGTRLLVL.